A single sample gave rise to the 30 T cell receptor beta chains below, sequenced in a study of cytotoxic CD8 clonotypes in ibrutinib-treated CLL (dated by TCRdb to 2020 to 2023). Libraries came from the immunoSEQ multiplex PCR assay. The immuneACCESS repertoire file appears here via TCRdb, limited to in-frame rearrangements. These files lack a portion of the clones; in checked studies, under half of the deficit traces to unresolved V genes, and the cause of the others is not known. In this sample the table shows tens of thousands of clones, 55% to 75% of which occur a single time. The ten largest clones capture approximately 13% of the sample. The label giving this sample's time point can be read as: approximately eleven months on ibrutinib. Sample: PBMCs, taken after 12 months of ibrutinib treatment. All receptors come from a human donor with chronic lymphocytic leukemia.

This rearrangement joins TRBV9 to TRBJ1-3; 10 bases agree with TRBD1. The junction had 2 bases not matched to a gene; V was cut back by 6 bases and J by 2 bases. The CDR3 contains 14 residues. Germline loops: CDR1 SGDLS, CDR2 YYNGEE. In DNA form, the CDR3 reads TGTGCCAGCACCGGGACAGGGGCTGGAAACACCATATATTTT. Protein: CASTGTGAGNTIYF. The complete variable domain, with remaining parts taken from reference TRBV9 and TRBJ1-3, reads DSGVTQTPKHLITATGQRVTLRCSPRSGDLSVYWYQQSLDQGLQFLIQYYNGEERAKGNILERFSAQQFPDLHSELNLSSLELGDSALYFCASTGTGAGNTIYFGEGSWLTVV.

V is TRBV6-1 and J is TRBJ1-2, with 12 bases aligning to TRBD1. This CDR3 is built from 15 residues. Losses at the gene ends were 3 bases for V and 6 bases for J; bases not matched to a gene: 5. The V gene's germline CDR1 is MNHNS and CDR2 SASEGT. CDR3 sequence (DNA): TGTGCCAGCAGTGAGGGACAGGGGGCGGTTGATGGCTACACCTTC. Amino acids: CASSEGQGAVDGYTF.

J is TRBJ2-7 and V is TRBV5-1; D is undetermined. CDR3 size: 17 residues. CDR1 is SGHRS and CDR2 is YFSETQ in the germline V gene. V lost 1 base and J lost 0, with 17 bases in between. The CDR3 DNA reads TGCGCCAGCAGCTTGAATGCTAGGATCGCGCGCTCCTACGAGCAGTACTTC. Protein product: CASSLNARIARSYEQYF.

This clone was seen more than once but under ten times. In DNA, the CDR3 is TGTGCCAGCTCACCCCGGGGGGTCACAGAGGGAGCTTTCTTT. Translation: CASSPRGVTEGAFF. The chain is built from TRBV18 and TRBJ1-1; tentatively, D is TRBD1 (5 bases). The CDR3 loop spans 14 amino acids. V lost 3 bases and J lost 10, with 18 bases in between. Per the germline V gene, CDR1 is KGHSH and CDR2 is LQKENI.

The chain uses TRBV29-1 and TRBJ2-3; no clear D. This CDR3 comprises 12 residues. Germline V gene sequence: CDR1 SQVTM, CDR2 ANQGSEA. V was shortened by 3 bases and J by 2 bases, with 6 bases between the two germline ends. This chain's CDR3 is CSVDKPTDTQYF. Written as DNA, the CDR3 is TGCAGCGTTGATAAACCCACAGATACGCAGTATTTT.

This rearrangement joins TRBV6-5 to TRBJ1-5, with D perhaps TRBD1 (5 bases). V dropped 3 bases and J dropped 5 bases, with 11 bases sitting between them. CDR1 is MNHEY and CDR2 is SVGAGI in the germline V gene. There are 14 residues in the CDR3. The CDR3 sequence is CASSYGRGDQPQHF. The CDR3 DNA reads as TGTGCCAGCAGTTATGGAAGGGGAGATCAGCCCCAGCATTTT.

In DNA form, the CDR3 reads TGTGCCAGCAGCTTGGATCGAACACAGCAGCCCCAGCATTTT. This gives the protein CASSLDRTQQPQHF. The V call is TRBV5-6, the J call TRBJ1-5, with D uncertain. The CDR3 spans 14 residues. V lost 0 bases to trimming and J lost 7 bases, with 11 bases between them. Germline V lookup: CDR1 SGHDT, CDR2 YYEEEE.

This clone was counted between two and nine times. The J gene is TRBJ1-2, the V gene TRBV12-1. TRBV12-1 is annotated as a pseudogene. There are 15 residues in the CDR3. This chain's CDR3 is CASKLYCRRSLGYTF. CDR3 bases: TGTGCCAGCAAACTATATTGTAGAAGGTCTTTGGGCTACACCTTC.

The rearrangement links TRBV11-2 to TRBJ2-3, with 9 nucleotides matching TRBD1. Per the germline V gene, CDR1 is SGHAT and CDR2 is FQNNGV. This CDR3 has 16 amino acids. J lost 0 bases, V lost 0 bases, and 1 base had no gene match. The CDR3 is CASSLEGTGSTDTQYF. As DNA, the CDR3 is TGTGCCAGCAGCTTAGAGGGGACAGGGAGCACAGATACGCAGTATTTT.

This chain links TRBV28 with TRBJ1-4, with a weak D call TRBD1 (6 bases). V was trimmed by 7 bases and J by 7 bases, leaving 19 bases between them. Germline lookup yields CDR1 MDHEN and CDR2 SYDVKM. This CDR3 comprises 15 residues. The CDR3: CASNKNRDIGEKLFF. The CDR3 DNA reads TGTGCCAGCAACAAGAACCGGGACATAGGTGAAAAACTGTTTTTT.

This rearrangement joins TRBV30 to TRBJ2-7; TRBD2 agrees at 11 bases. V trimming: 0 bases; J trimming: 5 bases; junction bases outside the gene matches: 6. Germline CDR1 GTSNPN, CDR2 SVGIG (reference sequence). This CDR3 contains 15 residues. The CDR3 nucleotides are TGTGCCTGGAGTGTACGAGTAGCGGGAGGGGACGAGCAGTACTTC. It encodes CAWSVRVAGGDEQYF.

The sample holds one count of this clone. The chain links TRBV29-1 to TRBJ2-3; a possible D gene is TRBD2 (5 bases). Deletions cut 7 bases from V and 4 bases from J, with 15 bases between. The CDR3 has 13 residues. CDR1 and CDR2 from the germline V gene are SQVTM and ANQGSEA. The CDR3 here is CSAPPAGPDTQYF. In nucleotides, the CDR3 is TGCAGCGCCCCCCCTGCGGGCCCAGATACGCAGTATTTT.

The CDR3 DNA reads as TGCGCCAGCAGGGGTGGTGGGGGAGGACAGGGAAGCTCCTACGAGCAGTACTTC. This gives the protein CASRGGGGGQGSSYEQYF. The chain combines TRBV5-1 with TRBJ2-7; 8 bases fit TRBD1. In germline, CDR1 is SGHRS, CDR2 YFSETQ. The CDR3 is 18 amino acids. The trim removed 5 bases at V and 0 bases at J, leaving 16 bases unmatched.

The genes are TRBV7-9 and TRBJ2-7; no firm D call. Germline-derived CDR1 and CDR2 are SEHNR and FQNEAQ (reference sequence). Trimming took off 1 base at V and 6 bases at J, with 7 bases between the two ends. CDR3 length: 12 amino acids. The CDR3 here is CASSLGLVEQYF. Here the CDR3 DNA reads TGTGCCAGCAGCTTAGGTTTGGTCGAGCAGTACTTC.

CDR3 DNA sequence: TGTGCCAGTTCCGGGACTAGCGGGAGGGCCCCCTACAATGAGCAGTTCTTC. Translated, it gives CASSGTSGRAPYNEQFF. V usage is TRBV9 and J usage is TRBJ2-1, with 16 bases matching TRBD2. This CDR3 has 17 residues. V lost 8 bases, J lost 2 bases, and 7 bases stayed unmatched. Germline V gene sequence: CDR1 SGDLS, CDR2 YYNGEE.

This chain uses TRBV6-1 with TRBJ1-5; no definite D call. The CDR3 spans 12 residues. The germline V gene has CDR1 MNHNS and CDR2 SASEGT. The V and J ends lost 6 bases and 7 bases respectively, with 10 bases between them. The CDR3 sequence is CASSPIPQPQHF. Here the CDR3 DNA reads TGTGCCAGCAGCCCTATTCCCCAGCCCCAGCATTTT.

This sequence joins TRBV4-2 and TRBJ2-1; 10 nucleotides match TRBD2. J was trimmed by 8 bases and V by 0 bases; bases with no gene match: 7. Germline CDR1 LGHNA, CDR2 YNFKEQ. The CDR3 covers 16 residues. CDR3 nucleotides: TGTGCCAGCAGCCAAGATAGGGCTAGCGGGAGTGATGAGCAGTTCTTC. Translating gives CASSQDRASGSDEQFF.

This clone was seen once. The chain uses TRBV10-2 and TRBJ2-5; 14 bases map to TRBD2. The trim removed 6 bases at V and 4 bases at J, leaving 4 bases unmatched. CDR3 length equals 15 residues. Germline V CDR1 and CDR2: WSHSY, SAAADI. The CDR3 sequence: CASRKGLAGVETQYF. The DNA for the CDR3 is TGCGCCAGCAGGAAGGGACTAGCGGGAGTAGAGACCCAGTACTTC.

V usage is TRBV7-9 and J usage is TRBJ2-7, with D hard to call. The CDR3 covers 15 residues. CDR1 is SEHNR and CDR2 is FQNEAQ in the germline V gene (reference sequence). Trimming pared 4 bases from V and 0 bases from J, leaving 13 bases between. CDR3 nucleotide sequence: TGTGCCAGCAGCTCCTCTAGTATAACCTCCTACGAGCAGTACTTC. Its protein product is CASSSSSITSYEQYF.

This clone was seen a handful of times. The CDR3 coding sequence is TGTGCCAGCAGCTTGGTCCCAGGGGCTGGGGCCAACGTCCTGACTTTC. Translated: CASSLVPGAGANVLTF. V is TRBV5-4 and J is TRBJ2-6, with a tentative D call TRBD1 (6 bases). V shed 0 bases and J shed 2 bases, with 9 bases lying between them. Germline V gene data show CDR1 as SGHNT and CDR2 as YYREEE (reference sequence). The CDR3 is made up of 16 amino acids.

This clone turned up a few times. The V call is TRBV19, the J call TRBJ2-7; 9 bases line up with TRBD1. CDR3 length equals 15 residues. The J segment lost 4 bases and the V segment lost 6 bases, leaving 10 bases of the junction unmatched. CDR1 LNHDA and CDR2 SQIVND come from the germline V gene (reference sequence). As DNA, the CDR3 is TGTGCCAGTAGCCCCGCGACAGGGGGGAAATACGAGCAGTACTTC. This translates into CASSPATGGKYEQYF.

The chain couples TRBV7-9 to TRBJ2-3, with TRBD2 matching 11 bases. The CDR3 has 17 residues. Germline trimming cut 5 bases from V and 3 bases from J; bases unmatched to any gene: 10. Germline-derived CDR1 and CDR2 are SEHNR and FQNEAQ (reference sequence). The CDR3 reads CASSPARSGRATDTQYF. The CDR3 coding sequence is TGTGCCAGCAGCCCGGCCCGTAGCGGGAGGGCGACAGATACGCAGTATTTT.

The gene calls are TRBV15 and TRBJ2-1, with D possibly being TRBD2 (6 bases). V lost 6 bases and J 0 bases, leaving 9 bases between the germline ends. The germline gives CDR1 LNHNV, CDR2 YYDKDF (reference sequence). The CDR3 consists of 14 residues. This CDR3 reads CATRLASSYNEQFF. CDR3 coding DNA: TGTGCCACCAGACTAGCCAGCTCCTACAATGAGCAGTTCTTC.

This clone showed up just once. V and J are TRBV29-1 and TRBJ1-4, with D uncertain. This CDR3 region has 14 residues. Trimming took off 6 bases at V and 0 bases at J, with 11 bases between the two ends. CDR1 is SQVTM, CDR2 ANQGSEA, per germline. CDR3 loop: CSVRTPATNEKLFF. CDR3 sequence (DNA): TGCAGCGTGAGGACCCCCGCAACTAATGAAAAACTGTTTTTT.

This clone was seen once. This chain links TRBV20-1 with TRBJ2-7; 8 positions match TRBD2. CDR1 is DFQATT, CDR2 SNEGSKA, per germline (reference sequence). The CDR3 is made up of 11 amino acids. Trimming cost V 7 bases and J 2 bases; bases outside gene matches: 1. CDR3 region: CSVSGTYEQYF. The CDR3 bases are TGCAGTGTTAGCGGGACCTACGAGCAGTACTTC.

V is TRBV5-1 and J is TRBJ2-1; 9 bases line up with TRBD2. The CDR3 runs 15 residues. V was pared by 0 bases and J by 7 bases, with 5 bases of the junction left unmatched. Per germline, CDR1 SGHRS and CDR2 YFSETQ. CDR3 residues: CASSLDSGSMNEQFF. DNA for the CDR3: TGCGCCAGCAGCTTGGATAGCGGGAGTATGAATGAGCAGTTCTTC. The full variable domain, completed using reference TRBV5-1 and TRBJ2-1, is KAGVTQTPRYLIKTRGQQVTLSCSPISGHRSVSWYQQTPGQGLQFLFEYFSETQRNKGNFPGRFSGRQFSNSRSEMNVSTLELGDSALYLCASSLDSGSMNEQFFGPGTRLTVL.

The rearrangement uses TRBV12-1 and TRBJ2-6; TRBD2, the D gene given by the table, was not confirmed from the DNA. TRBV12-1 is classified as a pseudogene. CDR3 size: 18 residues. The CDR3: CASSFERIKSSGANVLTF. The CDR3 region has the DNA TGTGCCAGCAGCTTTGAGAGGATTAAGAGCTCTGGGGCCAACGTCCTGACTTTC.

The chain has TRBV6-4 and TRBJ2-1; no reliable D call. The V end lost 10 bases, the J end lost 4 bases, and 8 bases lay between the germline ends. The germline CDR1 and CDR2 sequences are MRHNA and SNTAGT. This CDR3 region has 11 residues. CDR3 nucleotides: TGTGCCATACAACCTTACAATGAGCAGTTCTTC. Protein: CAIQPYNEQFF.

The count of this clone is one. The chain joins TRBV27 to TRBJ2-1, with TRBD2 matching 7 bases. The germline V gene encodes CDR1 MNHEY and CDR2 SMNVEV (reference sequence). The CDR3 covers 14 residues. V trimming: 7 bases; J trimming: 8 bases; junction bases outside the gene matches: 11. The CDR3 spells CASMVKAGRDEQFF. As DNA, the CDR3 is TGTGCCAGCATGGTGAAAGCGGGACGGGATGAGCAGTTCTTC.

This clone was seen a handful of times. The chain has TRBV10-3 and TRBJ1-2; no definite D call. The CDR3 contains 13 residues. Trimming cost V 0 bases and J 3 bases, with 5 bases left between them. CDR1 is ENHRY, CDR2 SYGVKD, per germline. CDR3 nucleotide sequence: TGTGCCATCAGTGAGTCAGGAGACTATGGCTACACCTTC. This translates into CAISESGDYGYTF.